Here is one T cell receptor beta chain with its context. This entry comes from a study of blood T cell repertoires in COVID-19. Overall study: COVID-19 samples, acute and convalescent, were from the United States, Italy and Spain.

As handled by the study authors: Nucleated cell number was recorded as an estimate derived from reference gene primer amplification. Method: immunoSEQ multiplex PCR; TCRdb's copy keeps in-frame clones and lacks some. Clone size and V and J calls were adopted from that table, with D and trimming inferred from the DNA. The table shows over 200,000 clones, with around 85% occurring only once. Those enrolled, adults aged about 18 to 89 years, came from 25 or so US areas. Which cohort a participant joined came from the clinical history participants gave. V shed 5 bases, J shed 1 base, and the junction held 1 base outside the gene matches. This CDR3 comprises 14 residues. The V gene's germline CDR1 is LGHDT and CDR2 YNNKEL (reference sequence).

This clonotype was sampled from a woman aged 45-59 years who had recovered from COVID-19. The rearrangement links TRBV3-1 (or the pseudogene TRBV3-2) to TRBJ2-2; 7 bases align to TRBD2. The source material was PBMCs or T cells enriched from blood (not recorded which). CDR3 sequence (DNA): TGTGCCAGCAGCGGGACTATGAACACCGGGGAGCTGTTTTTT. Translated, it gives CASSGTMNTGELFF.